The TCR beta chain described here comes from a study of blood T cell repertoires in COVID-19. Trimming shortened V by 2 bases and J by 5 bases, and 10 bases separated the two germline ends. This CDR3 is 14 amino acids long. The germline V gene encodes CDR1 KGHSH and CDR2 LQKENI. This table comes from immunoSEQ multiplex PCR, and its TCRdb copy is limited to in-frame clones, with some not included. The sample consists of over 100,000 clones, 70% to 85% of them appearing once. The chain uses TRBV18 and TRBJ1-5; no reliable D call. This receptor was obtained from a woman aged 70-85 years with acute or convalescent COVID-19. Sequences were obtained from peripheral blood. CDR3 region: CASSPNGRDQPQHF. The CDR3 bases are TGTGCCAGCTCACCAAATGGGAGGGATCAGCCCCAGCATTTT.